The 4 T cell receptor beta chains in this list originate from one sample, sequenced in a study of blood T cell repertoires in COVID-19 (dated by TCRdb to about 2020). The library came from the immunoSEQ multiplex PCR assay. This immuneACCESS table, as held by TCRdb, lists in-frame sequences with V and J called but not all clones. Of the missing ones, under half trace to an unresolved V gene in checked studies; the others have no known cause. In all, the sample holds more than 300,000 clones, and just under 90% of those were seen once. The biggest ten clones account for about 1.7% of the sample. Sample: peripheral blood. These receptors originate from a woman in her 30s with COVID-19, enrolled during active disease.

The CDR3 DNA reads as TGTGCCAGCAGCTTTGGGACAGGGAGTAGAAATGAGCAGTTCTTC. Translated: CASSFGTGSRNEQFF. The chain employs TRBV11-2 and TRBJ2-1; 9 bases are shared with TRBD1. Looked up from germline, CDR1 is SGHAT and CDR2 is FQNNGV. V trimming: 3 bases; J trimming: 7 bases; junction bases outside the gene matches: 7. This CDR3 contains 15 residues.

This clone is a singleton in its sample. The CDR3 bases are TGTGCCAGCAGTTACGTAGATGCCCTTCCACCGAGGCCTAATGAAAAACTGTTTTTT. Translation gives CASSYVDALPPRPNEKLFF. This sequence joins TRBV6-2 or TRBV6-3 and TRBJ1-4; D ambiguous. This CDR3 region has 19 residues. CDR1 MNHEY and CDR2 SVGEGT come from the germline V gene. With 2 bases removed from V and 3 bases from J, the gap between germline ends came to 22 bases.

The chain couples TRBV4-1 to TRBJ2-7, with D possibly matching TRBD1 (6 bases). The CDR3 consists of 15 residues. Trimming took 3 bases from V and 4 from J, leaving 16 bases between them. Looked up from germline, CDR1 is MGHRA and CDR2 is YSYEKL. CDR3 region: CASSQAAQGTYEQYF. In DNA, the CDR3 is TGCGCCAGCAGCCAGGCCGCACAGGGAACTTACGAGCAGTACTTC.

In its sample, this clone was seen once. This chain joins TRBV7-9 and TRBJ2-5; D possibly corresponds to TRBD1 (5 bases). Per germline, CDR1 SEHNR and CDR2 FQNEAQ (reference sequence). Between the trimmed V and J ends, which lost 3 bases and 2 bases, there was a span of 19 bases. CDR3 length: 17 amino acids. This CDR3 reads CASSFQAVARQQETQYF. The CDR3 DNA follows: TGTGCCAGCAGCTTCCAAGCCGTAGCCAGACAGCAAGAGACCCAGTACTTC.